This T cell receptor (beta chain) was captured in a study of cytomegalovirus exposure and HLA in healthy donors. The donors were part of the validation cohort of more than 90 subjects. That cohort was separate from the first cohort, which comprised 500 to 700 subjects. Broader study findings: 164 TCR beta chains were listed as cytomegalovirus-associated. In vitro experiments confirmed that a few CMV-associated chains were specific for CMV antigens. Subsequent analysis showed first-cohort TCR clusters tending to co-occur in 120 validation repertoires.

Data came from immunoSEQ multiplex PCR; TCRdb stores just in-frame clones and leaves some out. The sample consists of about 360,000 clones, 86% of them appearing once. About this clone: Its antigen remains unknown.

The clonotype originates from a woman under 30 in good health and CMV-seronegative. Source material: PBMCs.

CDR3 sequence: CASSLAASGALETQYF. The CDR3 DNA reads as TGTGCCAGCAGCTTGGCCGCTAGCGGAGCCCTCGAGACCCAGTACTTC. This sequence joins TRBV5-4 and TRBJ2-5; 7 nucleotides align to TRBD2. The V gene end was trimmed by 0 bases and the J gene end by 5 bases; junction bases not matched to a gene: 10. Germline V gene data show CDR1 as SGHNT and CDR2 as YYREEE (reference sequence). CDR3 size: 16 residues.